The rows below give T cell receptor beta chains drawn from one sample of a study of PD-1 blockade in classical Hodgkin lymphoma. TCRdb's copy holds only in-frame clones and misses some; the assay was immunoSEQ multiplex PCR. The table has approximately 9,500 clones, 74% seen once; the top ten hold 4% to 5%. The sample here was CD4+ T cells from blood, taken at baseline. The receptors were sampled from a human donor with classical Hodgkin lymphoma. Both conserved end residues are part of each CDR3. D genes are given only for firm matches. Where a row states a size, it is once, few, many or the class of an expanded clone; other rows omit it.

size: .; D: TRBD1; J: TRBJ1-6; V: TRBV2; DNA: TGTGCCAGCAGTGCAACGGGACAGGGCGAATCACCCCTCCACTTT; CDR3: CASSATGQGESPLHF
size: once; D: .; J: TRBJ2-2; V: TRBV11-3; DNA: TGTGCCAGCAGCTTAAGGACTATTACCGGGGAGCTGTTTTTT; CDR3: CASSLRTITGELFF
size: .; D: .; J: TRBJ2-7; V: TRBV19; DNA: TGTGCCAGTAGTCCCCCGGGCGGGGTCGGACCTACCTACGAGCAGTACTTC; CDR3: CASSPPGGVGPTYEQYF
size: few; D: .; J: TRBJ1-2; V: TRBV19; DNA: TGTGCCAGTAGTATCCGGGACACCGGTGGCTACACCTTC; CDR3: CASSIRDTGGYTF
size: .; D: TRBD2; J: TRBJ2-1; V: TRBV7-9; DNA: TGTGCCAGCAGGCCTGGGAGTAGCGGGAATTACAATGAGCAGTTCTTC; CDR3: CASRPGSSGNYNEQFF
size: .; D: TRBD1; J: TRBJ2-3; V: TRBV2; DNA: TGTGCCAGCAGCAACCCGACAGGGGGCCCCACCGCTACGCAGTATTTT; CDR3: CASSNPTGGPTATQYF
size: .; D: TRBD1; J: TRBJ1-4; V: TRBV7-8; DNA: TGTGCCAGCAGCGCCAGGACAGGAGCAACTAATGAAAAACTGTTTTTT; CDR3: CASSARTGATNEKLFF
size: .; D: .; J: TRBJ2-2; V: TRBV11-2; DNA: TGTGCCAGCAGCTTACGAGGGGCCGGGGAGCTGTTTTTT; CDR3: CASSLRGAGELFF
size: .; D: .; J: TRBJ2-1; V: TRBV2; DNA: TGTGCCAGCAGAGACAGGGAGGCGAACAATGAGCAGTTCTTC; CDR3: CASRDREANNEQFF
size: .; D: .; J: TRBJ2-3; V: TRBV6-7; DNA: TGTGCCAGCACAGATACGCAGTATTTT; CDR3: CASTDTQYF
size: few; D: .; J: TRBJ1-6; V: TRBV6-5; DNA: TGTGCCAGCAGTTACTCGAGTGTTGGTTCCCACTCACCCCTCCACTTT; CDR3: CASSYSSVGSHSPLHF
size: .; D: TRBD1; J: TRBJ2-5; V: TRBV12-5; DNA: TGTGCTAGTGGTTTGGGACAGGGGGCGCGGGGCGAGACCCAGTACTTC; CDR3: CASGLGQGARGETQYF
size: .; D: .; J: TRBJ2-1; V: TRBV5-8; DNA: TGTGCCAGCAGCTTGGGCTACAGTCCCTCTAATGAGCAGTTCTTC; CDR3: CASSLGYSPSNEQFF
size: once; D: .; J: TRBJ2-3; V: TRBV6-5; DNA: TGTGCCAGCAGTTACTCGTTCGCGAAAACAGATACGCAGTATTTT; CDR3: CASSYSFAKTDTQYF
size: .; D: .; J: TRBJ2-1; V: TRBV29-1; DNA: TGCAGCGTTGAGGGGAGACTAGGGAATGAGCAGTTCTTC; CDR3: CSVEGRLGNEQFF
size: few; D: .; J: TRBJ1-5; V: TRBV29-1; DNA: TGCAGCGTCTCGGACGGATTGTTGGGCAATCAGCCCCAGCATTTT; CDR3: CSVSDGLLGNQPQHF
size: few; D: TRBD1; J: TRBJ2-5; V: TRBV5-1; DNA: TGCGCCAGCAGCTTGATGTCAGGGGGCCAGGAGACCCAGTACTTC; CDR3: CASSLMSGGQETQYF
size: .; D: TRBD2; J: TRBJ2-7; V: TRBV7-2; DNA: TGTGCCAGCAGCTGGACTAGCGGGAGAGTAAGCGAGCAGTACTTC; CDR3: CASSWTSGRVSEQYF
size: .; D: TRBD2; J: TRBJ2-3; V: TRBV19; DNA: TGTGCCAGTAGTACCTCCGGGACTAGCGCAGATACGCAGTATTTT; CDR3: CASSTSGTSADTQYF
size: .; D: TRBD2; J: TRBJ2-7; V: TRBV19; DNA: TGTGCCAGTAGTACCTCGGGACTAGCGGGAGCAGGTTACTACGAGCAGTACTTC; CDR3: CASSTSGLAGAGYYEQYF
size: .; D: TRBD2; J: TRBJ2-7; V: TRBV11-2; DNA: TGTGCCAGCAGCTTAACTAGCGGGAGAGGCTACGAGCAGTACTTC; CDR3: CASSLTSGRGYEQYF
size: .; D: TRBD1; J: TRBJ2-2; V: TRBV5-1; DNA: TGCGCCAGCAGCTTGCAGGGGGCGGGAACCGGGGAGCTGTTTTTT; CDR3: CASSLQGAGTGELFF
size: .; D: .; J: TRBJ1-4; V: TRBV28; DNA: TGTGCCAGCAGTCCCAACAGGTTACCAGTCGATGAAAAACTGTTTTTT; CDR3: CASSPNRLPVDEKLFF
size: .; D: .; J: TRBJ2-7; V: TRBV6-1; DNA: TGTGCCAGCAGTGAATTTGGTGTCTCCTACGAGCAGTACTTC; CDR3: CASSEFGVSYEQYF
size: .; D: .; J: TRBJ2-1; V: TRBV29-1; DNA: TGCAGCGTTGTTGGAGACAATGAGCAGTTCTTC; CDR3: CSVVGDNEQFF
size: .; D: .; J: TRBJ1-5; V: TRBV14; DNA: TGTGCCAGCAGCCCACCCACAGGACACACGAATAGCAATCAGCCCCAGCATTTT; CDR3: CASSPPTGHTNSNQPQHF
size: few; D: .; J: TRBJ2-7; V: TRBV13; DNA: TGTGCCAGCAGCGTACTCTCTTACGGGGCCGACCCTACCAACCTTCCCTACGAGCAGTACTTC; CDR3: CASSVLSYGADPTNLPYEQYF